Listed below are T cell receptor beta chains from one sample, sequenced in a study of blood T cell repertoires in COVID-19. The data were produced by immunoSEQ multiplex PCR, yet TCRdb's version contains in-frame clones alone and is incomplete. The table includes under 250,000 clones, approximately 88% detected once. Sequenced input: peripheral blood. The source of these receptors is a man aged 35 to 55 with acute or convalescent COVID-19. Each CDR3 is given with its conserved first and last residue. The D gene is left open where the match is weak. Clone size is given for some rows only: seen once, a few or many times, or a class if the clone is expanded.

cdr3_nt cdr3_aa d_call v_call clone_size j_call
TGTGCCAGCAGTTCCGGAGGGGGGGCGGCTAGCTATGGCTACACCTTC CASSSGGGAASYGYTF NA TRBV28 NA TRBJ1-2
TGTGCCAGCAGCTCCACTTGGGGAGATGGCTACACCTTC CASSSTWGDGYTF NA TRBV5-4 NA TRBJ1-2
TGCGCCAGCAGCTTGGTGGCTAGCGGGGGGGAGACCCAGTACTTC CASSLVASGGETQYF TRBD2 TRBV5-1 few TRBJ2-5
TGTGCCAGCAGTGAAGGACTAGCGGGAGCCGAGCAGTACTTC CASSEGLAGAEQYF TRBD2 TRBV2 few TRBJ2-7
TGTGCCAGCCACGAATTACGAGCCGGCTACGAGCAGTACTTC CASHELRAGYEQYF NA TRBV27 once TRBJ2-7
TGTGCCAGCCGTCTTGCGGGAGGGCGGACCGGGGAGCTGTTTTTT CASRLAGGRTGELFF TRBD2 TRBV27 NA TRBJ2-2
TGCGCCAGCAGCGCCGGGACAGTATACAACTATGGCTACACCTTC CASSAGTVYNYGYTF TRBD1 TRBV5-1 NA TRBJ1-2
TGTGCCAGCAGCTTGCTGTCAGCGACCCACGAGCAGTACTTC CASSLLSATHEQYF NA TRBV7-2 NA TRBJ2-7
TGTGCCAGCAAACGGACAGGGGGTACGAATGAGCAGTTCTTC CASKRTGGTNEQFF TRBD1 TRBV7-2 NA TRBJ2-1
TGTGCCATCAGTGAGTCGTCGACAGGAGGAAAAGCTTTCTTT CAISESSTGGKAFF NA TRBV10-3 NA TRBJ1-1
TGTGCCAGCAGCAAAGGGAGGGAGTCTAACTATGGCTACACCTTC CASSKGRESNYGYTF NA TRBV21-1 NA TRBJ1-2
TGCGCCAGCAGCCTACTAGCGGGCACCGGGGAGCTGTTTTTT CASSLLAGTGELFF TRBD2 TRBV4-1 NA TRBJ2-2
TGTGCTAGTGGTTTTCAACAGGGGGCATCAGAAGAGACCCAGTACTTC CASGFQQGASEETQYF TRBD1 TRBV12-5 NA TRBJ2-5
TGTGCCAGCATCCCACTTCCCCCACGTAATGAAAAACTGTTTTTT CASIPLPPRNEKLFF NA TRBV28 NA TRBJ1-4
TGTGCCAGCAGTTACTCGAAGGCGGCCTTTCAGCCCCAGCATTTT CASSYSKAAFQPQHF NA TRBV6-5 NA TRBJ1-5
TGCGCCAGCAGCTTGACAGGGGGCAAAGGAAACACCATATATTTT CASSLTGGKGNTIYF TRBD1 TRBV5-1 NA TRBJ1-3
TGCAGCGGAATGGTAGGGACAGCCAACACCGGGGAGCTGTTTTTT CSGMVGTANTGELFF TRBD1 TRBV29-1 many TRBJ2-2
TGTGCCAGCTCACCAGGACAGAGCAATGAGCAGTTCTTC CASSPGQSNEQFF NA TRBV18 NA TRBJ2-1
TGTGCCAGTAGTATCGGACAGGGCTACAGGCCCCAGCATTTT CASSIGQGYRPQHF TRBD1 TRBV19 NA TRBJ1-5
TGTGCCTGGAGGGACTTCTACGAGCAGTACTTC CAWRDFYEQYF NA TRBV30 NA TRBJ2-7
TGTGCCAGCAGCTTAAGGTACAGGTCGAACACTGAAGCTTTCTTT CASSLRYRSNTEAFF NA TRBV7-2 NA TRBJ1-1
TGTGCCAGCAGTCCCTCCACGGGGGACTATGGCTACACCTTC CASSPSTGDYGYTF NA TRBV6-5 NA TRBJ1-2
TGTGCCAGCAGCTCCGGGACAGGGTACTACGAGCAGTACTTC CASSSGTGYYEQYF TRBD1 TRBV7-8 NA TRBJ2-7
TGTGCCAGCAGCCAAAGTCTTAAAGGGGGCACTGAAGCTTTCTTT CASSQSLKGGTEAFF NA TRBV4-2 NA TRBJ1-1
TGTGCCAGCAGCTTAAGGAGGGGCGAAGAAAACATTCAGTACTTC CASSLRRGEENIQYF NA TRBV11-2 NA TRBJ2-4
TGTGCCAGTAGTGGACAGGGCTTCAATCAGCCCCAGCATTTT CASSGQGFNQPQHF TRBD1 TRBV19 NA TRBJ1-5
TGTGCCAGTAGCACCAGGGATGGAAACACCATATATTTT CASSTRDGNTIYF NA TRBV19 few TRBJ1-3
TGTGCCAGCAGCCACCGACTAGGGACCTCGGAGACCCAGTACTTC CASSHRLGTSETQYF NA TRBV3-1/TRBV3-2 NA TRBJ2-5
TGTGCCAGCAGTTACTCGGGCCGTGAGAGCTACACCTTC CASSYSGRESYTF NA TRBV6-5 NA TRBJ1-2
TGCGCCAGCAGCCAAACCACCGGGACAGGGTCTTCTGGAAACACCATATATTTT CASSQTTGTGSSGNTIYF TRBD1 TRBV4-1 NA TRBJ1-3
TGTGCCAGCAGCAAACCGGGACAGGGTACTGAAAAACTGTTTTTT CASSKPGQGTEKLFF TRBD1 TRBV7-9 NA TRBJ1-4
TGTGCCAGCAGCCTCCCTCCGGGACTAAGGAATGAGCAGTTCTTC CASSLPPGLRNEQFF TRBD2 TRBV7-6 NA TRBJ2-1
TGTGCCAGCAGGCCGGGCACGGACAGTAGCAATCAGCCCCAGCATTTT CASRPGTDSSNQPQHF NA TRBV25-1 NA TRBJ1-5
TGTGCCAGCAGCGTAGTCGGGGGGTCTGGAAACACCATATATTTT CASSVVGGSGNTIYF NA TRBV9 NA TRBJ1-3
TGTGCCAGCAGCCCTACCCTTTCCTACGAGCAGTACTTC CASSPTLSYEQYF NA TRBV7-6 NA TRBJ2-7
TGCGCCAGCAGCCAAGTCAGGGGGGAGACTGAAGCTTTCTTT CASSQVRGETEAFF TRBD1 TRBV4-3 NA TRBJ1-1
TGTGCCAGCAGCCACCGAGGGGGCCGAGCTAACTATGGCTACACCTTC CASSHRGGRANYGYTF TRBD1 TRBV13 NA TRBJ1-2
TGTGCTAGTGGTTTGGTTCCAGGGGGCTGTGATGAAAAACTGTTTTTT CASGLVPGGCDEKLFF TRBD1 TRBV12-5 NA TRBJ1-4
TGTGCCAGCAGCCAACAGGGGGCAGGCACTGAAGCTTTCTTT CASSQQGAGTEAFF TRBD1 TRBV7-3 NA TRBJ1-1
TGTGCCACCAGTGATCCCCGGACAGGGACAATAGATACGCAGTATTTT CATSDPRTGTIDTQYF TRBD1 TRBV24-1 NA TRBJ2-3
TGTGCCTGGAGTGTACTTGAGGCTTCACCCCTCCACTTT CAWSVLEASPLHF NA TRBV30 NA TRBJ1-6
TGCGCCAGCAGCTTGAGCACAGGGGAACAGCCCCAGCATTTT CASSLSTGEQPQHF TRBD1 TRBV5-1 NA TRBJ1-5
TGTGCCAGCAGCCAAGGGGTCCTAGCGGGGGGGAGCTCCTACAATGAGCAGTTCTTC CASSQGVLAGGSSYNEQFF TRBD2 TRBV3-1/TRBV3-2 NA TRBJ2-1
TGTGCCAGTAGTACTTTTAGATCGGGACTAGCGTACAATGAGCAGTTCTTC CASSTFRSGLAYNEQFF TRBD2 TRBV19 NA TRBJ2-1
TGTGCCAGCAGTCTGACACGGCACACTGAAGCTTTCTTT CASSLTRHTEAFF NA TRBV27 NA TRBJ1-1
TGTGCCAGCTCACCGGCACAGGGTGGAAACACCATATATTTT CASSPAQGGNTIYF NA TRBV18 NA TRBJ1-3
TGTGCCAGTAGTCGGATGGACACAGCTAACTATGGCTACACCTTC CASSRMDTANYGYTF NA TRBV19 few TRBJ1-2
TGCGCCAGCAGCTTGGGAGGCAGATACGAGCAGTACTTC CASSLGGRYEQYF NA TRBV5-1 NA TRBJ2-7
TGTGCCAGCAGCCAAGATCTTTTCGCAGCCGGGGAGCTGTTTTTT CASSQDLFAAGELFF NA TRBV3-1/TRBV3-2 NA TRBJ2-2
TGTGCCAGCAGTCAGTCGCTGGGCGACTATGGCTACACCTTC CASSQSLGDYGYTF NA TRBV6-5 NA TRBJ1-2
TGTGCCAGTAGTATAGCAGGCAGGGGGTACAATGAGCAGTTCTTC CASSIAGRGYNEQFF TRBD1 TRBV19 once TRBJ2-1
TGTGCCTGGAGTGTAGGGGCAGGGGCAGGCTACACCTTC CAWSVGAGAGYTF NA TRBV30 NA TRBJ1-2
TGTGCCAGCAGCCGGAGAGGCCATACGCAGTATTTT CASSRRGHTQYF NA TRBV5-6 NA TRBJ2-3
TGTGCCAGCACGAAGGACAGGGGTTATTCAGGAAACACCATATATTTT CASTKDRGYSGNTIYF TRBD1 TRBV9 NA TRBJ1-3
TGCGCCAGCTCTCACCAATCACAGAACACTGAAGCTTTCTTT CASSHQSQNTEAFF NA TRBV5-1 NA TRBJ1-1
TGTGCCAGCACCAGGTCAGGGACCGGGGAGCTGTTTTTT CASTRSGTGELFF NA TRBV6-5 NA TRBJ2-2
TGTGCCAGCAGCCAAGAGGGCGGGGGGACTCCCGGGGAGCTGTTTTTT CASSQEGGGTPGELFF TRBD2 TRBV3-1/TRBV3-2 NA TRBJ2-2
TGCGCCAGCAGCCCAGAAGGGGGCGTTGGGGCCAACGTCCTGACTTTC CASSPEGGVGANVLTF TRBD1 TRBV4-1 NA TRBJ2-6